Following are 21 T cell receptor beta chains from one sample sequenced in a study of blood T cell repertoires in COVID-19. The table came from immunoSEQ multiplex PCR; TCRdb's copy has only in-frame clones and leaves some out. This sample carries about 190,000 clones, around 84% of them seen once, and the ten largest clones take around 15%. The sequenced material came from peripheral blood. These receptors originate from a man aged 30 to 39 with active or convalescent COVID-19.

The CDR3 region has the DNA TGTGCCAGCAGCCGGGACAGGGATACGCAGTATTTT. Its translation: CASSRDRDTQYF. This chain joins TRBV11-2 and TRBJ2-3; 8 bases align to TRBD1. J was trimmed by 6 bases and V by 5 bases; bases with no gene match: 1. CDR1 is SGHAT and CDR2 is FQNNGV in the germline V gene. This CDR3 region has 12 residues.

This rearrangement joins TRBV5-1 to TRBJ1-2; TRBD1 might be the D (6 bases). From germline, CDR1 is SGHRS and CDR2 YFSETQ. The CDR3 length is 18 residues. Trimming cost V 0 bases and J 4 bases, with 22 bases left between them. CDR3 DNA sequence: TGCGCCAGCAGCTTGGTGGAGGCGTTTGGGCGAGGGGGCTATGGCTACACCTTC. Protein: CASSLVEAFGRGGYGYTF. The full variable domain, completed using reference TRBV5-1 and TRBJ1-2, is KAGVTQTPRYLIKTRGQQVTLSCSPISGHRSVSWYQQTPGQGLQFLFEYFSETQRNKGNFPGRFSGRQFSNSRSEMNVSTLELGDSALYLCASSLVEAFGRGGYGYTFGSGTRLTVV.

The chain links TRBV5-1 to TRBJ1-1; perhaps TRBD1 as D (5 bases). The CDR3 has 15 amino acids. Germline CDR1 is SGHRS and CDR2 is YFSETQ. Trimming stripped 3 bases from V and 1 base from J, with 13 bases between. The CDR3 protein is CASSSPDRANTEAFF. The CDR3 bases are TGCGCCAGCAGCTCGCCAGACAGAGCGAACACTGAAGCTTTCTTT.

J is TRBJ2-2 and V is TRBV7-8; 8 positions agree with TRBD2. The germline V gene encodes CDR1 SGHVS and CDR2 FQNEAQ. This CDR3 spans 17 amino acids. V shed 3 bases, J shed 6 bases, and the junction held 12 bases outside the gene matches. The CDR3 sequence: CASSLYAGTSSAGELFF. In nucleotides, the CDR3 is TGTGCCAGCAGCTTGTACGCCGGGACTAGTAGTGCCGGGGAGCTGTTTTTT. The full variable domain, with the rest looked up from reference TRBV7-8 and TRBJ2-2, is GAGVSQSPRYKVAKRGQDVALRCDPISGHVSLFWYQQALGQGPEFLTYFQNEAQLDKSGLPSDRFFAERPEGSVSTLKIQRTQQEDSAVYLCASSLYAGTSSAGELFFGEGSRLTVL.

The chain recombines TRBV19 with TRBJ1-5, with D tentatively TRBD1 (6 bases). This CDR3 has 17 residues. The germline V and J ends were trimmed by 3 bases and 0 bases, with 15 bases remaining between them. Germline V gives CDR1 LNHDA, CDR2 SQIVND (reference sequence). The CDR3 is CASSMIAGARSNQPQHF. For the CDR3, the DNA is TGTGCCAGTAGTATGATCGCAGGGGCTCGTAGCAATCAGCCCCAGCATTTT.

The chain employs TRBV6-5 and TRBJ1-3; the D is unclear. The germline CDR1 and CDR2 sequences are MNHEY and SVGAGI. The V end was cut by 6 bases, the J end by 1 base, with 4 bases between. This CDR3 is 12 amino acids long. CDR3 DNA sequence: TGTGCCAGCAGCTTATCTGGAAACACCATATATTTT. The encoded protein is CASSLSGNTIYF.

The CDR3 sequence: CASSQDSDSHTQYF. The CDR3 DNA reads TGTGCCAGCAGCCAAGATAGTGACAGCCATACGCAGTATTTT. The chain recombines TRBV3-1 (or the pseudogene TRBV3-2) with TRBJ2-3; D might be TRBD1 (5 bases). The CDR3 runs 14 residues. Trimming left V 0 bases short and J 7 bases short, with 11 bases between. The germline V gene encodes CDR1 LGHDT and CDR2 YNNKEL (reference sequence).

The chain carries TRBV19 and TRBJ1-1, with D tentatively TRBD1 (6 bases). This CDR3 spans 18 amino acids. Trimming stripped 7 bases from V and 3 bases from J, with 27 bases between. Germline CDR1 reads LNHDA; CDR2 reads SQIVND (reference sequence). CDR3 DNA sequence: TGTGCCAGTACCCCTGAACCGGGGGGGGGCGCAGGGGACACTGAAGCTTTCTTT. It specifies CASTPEPGGGAGDTEAFF.

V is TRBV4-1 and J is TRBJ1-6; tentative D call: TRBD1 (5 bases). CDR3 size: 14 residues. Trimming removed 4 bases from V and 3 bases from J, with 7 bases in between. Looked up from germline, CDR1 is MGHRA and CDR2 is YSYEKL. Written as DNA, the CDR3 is TGCGCCAGCAGCCCAACAGGCTATAATTCACCCCTCCACTTT. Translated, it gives CASSPTGYNSPLHF.

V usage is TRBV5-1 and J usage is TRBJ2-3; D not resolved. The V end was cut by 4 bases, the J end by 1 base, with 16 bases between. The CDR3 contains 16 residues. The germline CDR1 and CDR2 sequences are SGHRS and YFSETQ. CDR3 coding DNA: TGCGCCAGCAGCAGCCTCGGCGGATTGGGCACAGATACGCAGTATTTT. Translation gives CASSSLGGLGTDTQYF.

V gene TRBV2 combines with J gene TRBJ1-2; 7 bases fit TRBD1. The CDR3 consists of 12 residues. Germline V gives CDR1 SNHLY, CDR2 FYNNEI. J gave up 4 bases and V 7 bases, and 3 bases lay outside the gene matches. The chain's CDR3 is CASKTGTYGYTF. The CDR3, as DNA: TGTGCCAGCAAGACAGGGACCTATGGCTACACCTTC.

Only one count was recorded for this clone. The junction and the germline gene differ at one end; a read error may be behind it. CDR3 nucleotide sequence: TGTACCTGGACCCAGGACAGCCGGTCAAATGGCTACACCTTC. Translated, it gives CTWTQDSRSNGYTF. This chain uses TRBV30 with TRBJ1-2; the D gene is possibly TRBD1 (6 bases). This CDR3 is 14 amino acids long. In germline, CDR1 is GTSNPN, CDR2 SVGIG (reference sequence).

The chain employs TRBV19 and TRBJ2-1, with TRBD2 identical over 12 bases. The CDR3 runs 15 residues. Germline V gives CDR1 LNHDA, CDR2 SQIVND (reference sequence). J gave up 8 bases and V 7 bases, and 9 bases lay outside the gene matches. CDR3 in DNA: TGTGCCAGTACCCTAGCGACTAGCGGGAGCTATGAGCAGTTCTTC. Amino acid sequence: CASTLATSGSYEQFF.

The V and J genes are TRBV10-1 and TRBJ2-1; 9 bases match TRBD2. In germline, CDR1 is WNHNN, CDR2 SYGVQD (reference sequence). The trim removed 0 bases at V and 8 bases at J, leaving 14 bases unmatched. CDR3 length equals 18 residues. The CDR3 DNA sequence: TGCGCCAGCAGTGAGTCTGGGTATGCGGGAGGGGTAAACGATGAGCAGTTCTTC. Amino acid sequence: CASSESGYAGGVNDEQFF.

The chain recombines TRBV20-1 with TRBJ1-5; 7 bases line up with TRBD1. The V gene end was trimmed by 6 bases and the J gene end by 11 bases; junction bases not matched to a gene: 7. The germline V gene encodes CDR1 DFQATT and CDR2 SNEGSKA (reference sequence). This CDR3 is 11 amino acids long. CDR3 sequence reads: CSARQGQAQHF. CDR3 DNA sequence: TGCAGTGCCCGACAGGGCCAAGCCCAGCATTTT.

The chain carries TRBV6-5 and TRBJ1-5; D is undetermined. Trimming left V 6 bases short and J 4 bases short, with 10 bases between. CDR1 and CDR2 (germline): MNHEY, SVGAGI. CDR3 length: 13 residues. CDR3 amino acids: CASRRTYNQPQHF. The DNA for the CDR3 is TGTGCCAGCAGACGGACTTATAATCAGCCCCAGCATTTT.

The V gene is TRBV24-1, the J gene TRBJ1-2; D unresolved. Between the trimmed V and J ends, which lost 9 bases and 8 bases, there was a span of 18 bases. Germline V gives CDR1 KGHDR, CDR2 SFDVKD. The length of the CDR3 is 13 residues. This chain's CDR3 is CATSLSGLGGYTF. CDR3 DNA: TGTGCCACCTCCCTCTCGGGGTTGGGCGGCTACACCTTC.

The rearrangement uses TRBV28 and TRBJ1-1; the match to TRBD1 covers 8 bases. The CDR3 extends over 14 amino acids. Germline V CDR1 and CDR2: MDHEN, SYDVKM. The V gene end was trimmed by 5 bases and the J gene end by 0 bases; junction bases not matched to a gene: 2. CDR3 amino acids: CASSIQGVNTEAFF. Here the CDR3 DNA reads TGTGCCAGCAGTATACAGGGGGTGAACACTGAAGCTTTCTTT. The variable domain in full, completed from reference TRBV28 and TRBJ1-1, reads DVKVTQSSRYLVKRTGEKVFLECVQDMDHENMFWYRQDPGLGLRLIYFSYDVKMKEKGDIPEGYSVSREKKERFSLILESASTNQTSMYLCASSIQGVNTEAFFGQGTRLTVV.

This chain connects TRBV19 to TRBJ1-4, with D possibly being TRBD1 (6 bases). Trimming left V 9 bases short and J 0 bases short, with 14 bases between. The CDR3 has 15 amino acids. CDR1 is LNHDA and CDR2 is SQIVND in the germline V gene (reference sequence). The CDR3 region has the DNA TGTGCCAGCACTAGGGACACCTCAACTAATGAAAAACTGTTTTTT. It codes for CASTRDTSTNEKLFF.

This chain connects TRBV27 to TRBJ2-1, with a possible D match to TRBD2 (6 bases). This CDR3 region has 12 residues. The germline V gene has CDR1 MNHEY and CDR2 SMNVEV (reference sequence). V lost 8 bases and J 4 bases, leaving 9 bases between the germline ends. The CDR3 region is CASGRSYNEQFF. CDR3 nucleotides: TGTGCCAGCGGGAGGTCTTACAATGAGCAGTTCTTC.

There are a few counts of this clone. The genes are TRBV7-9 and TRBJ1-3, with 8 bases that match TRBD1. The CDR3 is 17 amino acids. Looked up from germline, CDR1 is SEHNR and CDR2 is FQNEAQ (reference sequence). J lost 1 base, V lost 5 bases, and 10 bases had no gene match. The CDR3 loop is CASSVTGGPRSGNTIYF. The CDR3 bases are TGTGCCAGCAGCGTAACAGGGGGTCCCCGGTCTGGAAACACCATATATTTT.